The 26 T cell receptor beta chains below all came from one sample that was sequenced in a study of blood T cells in healthy people across ages. Primed by a sample-barcoded 5' primer and a J-beta primer mix, a second PCR proceeded for about 6 to 11 cycles. MiXCR, applied by TCRdb to the 5' RACE reads, yields one record per CDR3 protein. The sample includes 650,000 to 800,000 distinct CDR3 sequences, around 50% of them seen just once. The sequencing input was blood. These receptors were collected from a woman of 80 years or more in good health.

The V call is TRBV14, the J call TRBJ2-1, with a possible D match to TRBD1 (6 bases). CDR3 size: 15 residues. Trimming cost V 4 bases and J 2 bases, with 12 bases left between them. CDR1 is SGHDN and CDR2 is FVKESK in the germline V gene. The CDR3 spells CASSLRQATYNEQFF. For the CDR3, the DNA is TGTGCCAGCAGCCTAAGACAGGCTACCTACAATGAGCAGTTCTTC. Drawing the rest from reference TRBV14 and TRBJ2-1, the complete variable domain is EAGVTQFPSHSVIEKGQTVTLRCDPISGHDNLYWYRRVMGKEIKFLLHFVKESKQDESGMPNNRFLAERTGGTYSTLKVQPAELEDSGVYFCASSLRQATYNEQFFGPGTRLTVL.

The chain carries TRBV29-1 and TRBJ1-2, with D possibly matching TRBD1 (5 bases). Looked up from germline, CDR1 is SQVTM and CDR2 is ANQGSEA. The CDR3 length is 11 residues. V lost 4 bases to trimming and J lost 5 bases, with 8 bases between them. The CDR3 bases are TGCAGCGTTGGGGACTCGTATGGCTACACCTTC. This gives the protein CSVGDSYGYTF.

This clonotype was seen many times. The V gene is TRBV2, the J gene TRBJ1-2; D is unresolved. This CDR3 contains 12 residues. Germline CDR1 and CDR2: SNHLY and FYNNEI. Trimming took off 4 bases at V and 4 bases at J, with 7 bases between the two ends. CDR3 residues: CASSGSRYGYTF. CDR3 sequence (DNA): TGTGCCAGCAGTGGTTCGCGCTATGGCTACACCTTC. The full variable domain, its missing parts supplied by reference TRBV2 and TRBJ1-2, is EPEVTQTPSHQVTQMGQEVILRCVPISNHLYFYWYRQILGQKVEFLVSFYNNEISEKSEIFDDQFSVERPDGSNFTLKIRSTKLEDSAMYFCASSGSRYGYTFGSGTRLTVV.

The rearrangement joins TRBV7-2 to TRBJ2-7; TRBD1 might be the D (5 bases). Germline-derived CDR1 and CDR2 are SGHTA and FQGNSA. Deletions cut 5 bases from V and 2 bases from J, with 13 bases between. The CDR3 loop spans 14 amino acids. The DNA of the CDR3 is TGTGCCAGCAGCCCCCCCGACAGAACCTACGAGCAGTACTTC. It yields the protein CASSPPDRTYEQYF.

There are a few counts of this clonotype. This may stem from a read error, because a much larger clone lies one nucleotide away. The chain carries TRBV10-3 and TRBJ2-7; 11 nucleotides line up with TRBD1. CDR1 and CDR2 (germline): ENHRY, SYGVKD. V was clipped by 8 bases and J by 7 bases; unmatched bases: 10. The length of the CDR3 is 14 residues. The CDR3 protein is CAIGGQGVWNEQYF. The CDR3 DNA sequence: TGTGCCATCGGGGGACAGGGGGTATGGAATGAGCAGTACTTC.

The table lists this clonotype with a few counts. V is TRBV7-8 and J is TRBJ1-5; D not resolved. Trimming took 2 bases from V and 5 from J, leaving 19 bases between them. Germline V gives CDR1 SGHVS, CDR2 FQNEAQ. The CDR3 sequence is 17 residues long. The CDR3 sequence: CASSLNKGGRGHQPQHF. CDR3 nucleotide sequence: TGTGCCAGCAGCTTAAATAAGGGTGGCAGAGGTCATCAGCCCCAGCATTTT.

Comment on this clonotype: Possible read error: a much larger clone is one base away. This CDR3 reads CSTIEGGFTDTQYF. In DNA form, the CDR3 reads TGCAGTACTATTGAGGGCGGCTTCACAGATACGCAGTATTTT. This sequence joins TRBV20-1 and TRBJ2-3, with D maybe TRBD2 (5 bases). Germline values: CDR1 DFQATT, CDR2 SNEGSKA (reference sequence). Deletions cut 8 bases from V and 2 bases from J, with 17 bases between. The CDR3 has 14 residues.

As concerns this clonotype: A much larger clone is a single base away; this may be a read error. This rearrangement joins TRBV6-2 or TRBV6-3 to TRBJ1-1, with D uncertain. CDR3 length equals 15 residues. Between the trimmed V and J ends, which lost 4 bases and 3 bases, there was a span of 15 bases. Germline V gene lookup returns CDR1 MNHEY and CDR2 SVGEGT. In DNA, the CDR3 is TGTGCCAGCAGTTCCCTCTACGCTCAGGACACTGAAGCTTTCTTT. Translating it yields CASSSLYAQDTEAFF.

This clonotype was seen repeatedly, ten times or more. V usage is TRBV29-1 and J usage is TRBJ2-2; no firm D call. Germline CDR1 and CDR2: SQVTM and ANQGSEA. CDR3 length: 11 amino acids. Trimming cost V 7 bases and J 5 bases, with 8 bases left between them. CDR3 loop: CSAKVTGELFF. In DNA form, the CDR3 reads TGCAGCGCCAAAGTTACCGGGGAGCTGTTTTTT.

Points on this clonotype: At one end the junction does not follow the germline gene, possibly because of a read error. CDR3 region: CASSLGLAGELSYNEQYF. The CDR3, as DNA: TGTGCCAGCAGCTTAGGGCTAGCGGGGGAGCTCTCCTACAATGAGCAGTACTTC. The rearrangement joins TRBV12-3 or TRBV12-4 to TRBJ2-1; TRBD2 matches at 10 bases. The last part of the DNA fits TRBJ2-7 better; the J call may be wrong. The CDR3 has 18 residues.

The chain links TRBV20-1 to TRBJ1-1; no clear D gene. V gave up 3 bases and J gave up 1 base, with 9 bases separating them. CDR1 DFQATT and CDR2 SNEGSKA come from the germline V gene (reference sequence). This CDR3 has 13 amino acids. CDR3 loop: CSASSVKNTEAFF. As DNA, the CDR3 is TGCAGTGCTAGCTCCGTTAAGAACACTGAAGCTTTCTTT.

This clonotype was detected ten times or more. The rearrangement joins TRBV28 to TRBJ2-1, with D unresolved. V shed 6 bases and J shed 3 bases, with 3 bases lying between them. Germline V gene lookup returns CDR1 MDHEN and CDR2 SYDVKM. This CDR3 comprises 11 residues. CDR3 nucleotide sequence: TGTGCCAGCAGGTACTACAATGAGCAGTTCTTC. Translating it yields CASRYYNEQFF.

This clonotype was recorded many times. This chain joins TRBV4-1 and TRBJ2-1; D not certain. This CDR3 has 13 amino acids. Germline-derived CDR1 and CDR2 are MGHRA and YSYEKL. V lost 0 bases and J 9 bases, leaving 9 bases between the germline ends. CDR3 loop: CASSQDPWGEQFF. CDR3 sequence (DNA): TGCGCCAGCAGCCAAGATCCGTGGGGTGAGCAGTTCTTC.

V is TRBV2 and J is TRBJ2-2; D is perhaps TRBD1 (6 bases). Trimming removed 8 bases at V and 4 bases at J, with 17 bases between. There are 15 residues in the CDR3. From germline, CDR1 is SNHLY and CDR2 FYNNEI. The CDR3 loop reads CASAKQGLPTGELFF. The CDR3 nucleotides read TGTGCCAGCGCAAAGCAGGGGCTCCCCACCGGGGAGCTGTTTTTT.

V usage is TRBV18 and J usage is TRBJ2-3, with 7 positions matching TRBD1. Germline trimming cut 6 bases from V and 5 bases from J; bases unmatched to any gene: 14. The germline gives CDR1 KGHSH, CDR2 LQKENI. The CDR3 runs to 16 residues. The CDR3 sequence: CASSPPGTASLDTQYF. The CDR3 DNA reads TGTGCCAGCTCCCCCCCCGGGACAGCATCTCTAGATACGCAGTATTTT.

The genes are TRBV28 and TRBJ2-1; D not certain. Germline values: CDR1 MDHEN, CDR2 SYDVKM. The CDR3 length is 16 residues. V lost 3 bases and J lost 0, with 12 bases in between. CDR3 region: CASSFRSRSSYNEQFF. The CDR3 nucleotides read TGTGCCAGCAGTTTTCGATCCCGAAGCTCCTACAATGAGCAGTTCTTC.

This clonotype was recorded once. This may arise from a read error, as a much more abundant clone is one base away. The chain recombines TRBV7-9 with TRBJ2-7; no reliable D call. The CDR3 totals 11 residues. CDR1 SEHNR and CDR2 FQNEAQ come from the germline V gene (reference sequence). V dropped 5 bases and J dropped 2 bases, with 4 bases sitting between them. The CDR3 DNA follows: TGTGCCAGCAGCGGGGCCTACGAGCAGTACTTC. Its protein product is CASSGAYEQYF.

This clonotype was recorded at least ten times. The J gene is TRBJ2-1, the V gene TRBV5-1; possible D gene TRBD1, 6 bases. With 4 bases removed from V and 8 bases from J, the gap between germline ends came to 19 bases. Germline CDR1 SGHRS, CDR2 YFSETQ. CDR3 length: 15 residues. The CDR3, as DNA: TGCGCCAGCAGCCTGGGACATAATGGTGGCCATGAGCAGTTCTTC. The encoded protein is CASSLGHNGGHEQFF.

This chain joins TRBV7-9 and TRBJ1-4; the match to TRBD1 covers 8 bases. This CDR3 region has 16 residues. Losses at the gene ends were 5 bases for V and 0 bases for J; bases not matched to a gene: 5. Per germline, CDR1 SEHNR and CDR2 FQNEAQ (reference sequence). CDR3 loop: CASSGQGSPTNEKLFF. The CDR3 nucleotides read TGTGCCAGCAGCGGACAGGGCTCGCCAACTAATGAAAAACTGTTTTTT.

This clonotype has a handful of counts. Given a much more abundant clone one base away, this may be a read error. The chain couples TRBV29-1 to TRBJ2-7; 10 bases are a match to TRBD1. Looked up from germline, CDR1 is SQVTM and CDR2 is ANQGSEA. The V segment lost 0 bases and the J segment 7 bases; nucleotides outside the gene matches: 15. The CDR3 is made up of 17 amino acids. The CDR3 region has the DNA TGCAGCGTTGAAGACTGGGTGGGTTCGGGACAGGGGAATGAGCAGTACTTC. Protein: CSVEDWVGSGQGNEQYF.

This clonotype was recorded at least ten times. As DNA, the CDR3 is TGCAGCACCAACCCTAGCGGGGGGGTCACAGATACGCAGTATTTT. Encoded protein: CSTNPSGGVTDTQYF. The chain uses TRBV29-1 and TRBJ2-3, with 12 bases matching TRBD2. V gave up 8 bases and J gave up 2 bases; unmatched junction bases: 8. The CDR3 covers 15 residues. Germline CDR1 reads SQVTM; CDR2 reads ANQGSEA.

V gene TRBV20-1 combines with J gene TRBJ1-5; 9 bases fit TRBD1. CDR3 length: 14 residues. CDR1 and CDR2 from the germline V gene are DFQATT and SNEGSKA (reference sequence). V lost 1 base to trimming and J lost 7 bases; unmatched junction nucleotides: 5. CDR3 residues: CSARGDRASQPQHF. The CDR3 nucleotides read TGCAGTGCTAGAGGGGACAGGGCCAGCCAGCCCCAGCATTTT.

A note on this clonotype: A much larger clonotype is one base distant, so this may be a read error. The chain joins TRBV4-1 to TRBJ2-1, with 10 bases aligning to TRBD2. The DNA end lines up better with TRBJ2-7; the J call may be wrong. Germline V lookup: CDR1 MGHRA, CDR2 YSYEKL. The CDR3 is 14 amino acids. The CDR3: CASSPSGRYNEQYF. The CDR3 region has the DNA TGCGCCAGCAGCCCTAGCGGGAGATACAATGAGCAGTACTTC.

This clonotype was observed a few times. The chain recombines TRBV29-1 with TRBJ1-1, with 9 bases fitting TRBD1. The CDR3 covers 15 residues. J lost 3 bases, V lost 1 base, and 6 bases had no gene match. Germline-derived CDR1 and CDR2 are SQVTM and ANQGSEA. CDR3 DNA sequence: TGCAGCGTTGAAGGTTTACAGGGGGCTTACACTGAAGCTTTCTTT. Amino acids: CSVEGLQGAYTEAFF.

With respect to this clonotype: A much larger clone lies one base from this, so it may be a read error. V is TRBV20-1 and J is TRBJ2-1, with TRBD1 matching over 8 bases. CDR3 length: 13 amino acids. The germline CDR1 and CDR2 sequences are DFQATT and SNEGSKA (reference sequence). Germline trimming cut 4 bases from V and 13 bases from J; bases unmatched to any gene: 12. CDR3 coding DNA: TGCAGTGCTACCCTGGACAGGGAGGAGACCCAGTTCTTC. This encodes CSATLDREETQFF.

This clonotype was seen more than once but under ten times. The V and J genes are TRBV7-9 and TRBJ1-1, with D possibly TRBD1 on 6 matching bases. Germline V gives CDR1 SEHNR, CDR2 FQNEAQ (reference sequence). V lost 1 base and J lost 6, with 18 bases in between. This CDR3 spans 16 amino acids. The CDR3 DNA reads TGTGCCAGCAGCTTAGGAGACAGGACGCCTCCTCCTGAAGCTTTCTTT. Protein product: CASSLGDRTPPPEAFF.